Listed here are 26 T cell receptor beta chains from one sample, sequenced in a study of identifying expanded T cells in peripheral blood. The table came from immunoSEQ multiplex PCR; TCRdb's copy has only in-frame clones and leaves some out. The data hold tens of thousands of clones, with roughly 84% observed a single time. The sample consisted of blood. These receptors were taken from a person aged 18 to 70 in good health.

Comment on this clone: This specimen includes other DNA sequences encoding the same CDR3. V gene TRBV4-1 combines with J gene TRBJ2-6, with D uncertain. The CDR3 sequence is 15 residues long. Germline values: CDR1 MGHRA, CDR2 YSYEKL. Trimming left V 0 bases short and J 0 bases short, with 3 bases between. DNA of the CDR3: TGCGCCAGCAGCCAAGATTCCTCTGGGGCCAACGTCCTGACTTTC. Translated: CASSQDSSGANVLTF.

The chain carries TRBV10-3 and TRBJ2-1, with 8 bases identical to TRBD2. J was trimmed by 8 bases and V by 6 bases; bases with no gene match: 9. Germline-derived CDR1 and CDR2 are ENHRY and SYGVKD. There are 14 residues in the CDR3. The CDR3 here is CAISTRAGDDEQFF. CDR3 nucleotide sequence: TGTGCCATCAGCACCAGAGCGGGAGACGATGAGCAGTTCTTC.

The J gene is TRBJ1-6, the V gene TRBV7-2; D ambiguous. CDR1 and CDR2 from the germline V gene are SGHTA and FQGNSA. The V end was cut by 1 base, the J end by 8 bases, with 15 bases between. The CDR3 consists of 16 residues. The CDR3 DNA reads TGTGCCAGCAGCTTAGAGGCTGGGCTCACGGATTCACCCCTCCACTTT. Translating it yields CASSLEAGLTDSPLHF.

V and J are TRBV6-5 and TRBJ2-7; D is unclear. The V gene's germline CDR1 is MNHEY and CDR2 SVGAGI. The CDR3 sequence is 14 residues long. V dropped 7 bases and J dropped 3 bases, with 16 bases sitting between them. This chain's CDR3 is CASTPVGGFYEQYF. The DNA of the CDR3 is TGTGCCAGCACCCCGGTGGGCGGTTTCTACGAGCAGTACTTC.

The V and J genes are TRBV7-6 and TRBJ2-1; D may correspond to TRBD1 or TRBD2 (5 bases each). Germline CDR1 SGHVS, CDR2 FNYEAQ. V dropped 5 bases and J dropped 5 bases, with 13 bases sitting between them. The CDR3 extends over 14 amino acids. This chain's CDR3 is CASSPRDGNNEQFF. CDR3 in DNA: TGTGCCAGCAGCCCCCGGGACGGAAACAATGAGCAGTTCTTC.

The genes are TRBV28 and TRBJ2-3; 8 nucleotides agree with TRBD2. This CDR3 region has 14 residues. V was clipped by 7 bases and J by 10 bases; unmatched bases: 13. Germline values: CDR1 MDHEN, CDR2 SYDVKM. CDR3 sequence: CASTSWVSGSSQYF. The CDR3 DNA is TGTGCCAGCACCTCTTGGGTGAGCGGGAGTTCGCAGTATTTT.

The chain has TRBV7-6 and TRBJ2-2; 7 positions match TRBD1. The ends lost 1 base at V and 9 bases at J; junction bases unmatched: 5. The CDR3 is 14 amino acids. Germline V gene data show CDR1 as SGHVS and CDR2 as FNYEAQ. The CDR3 DNA follows: TGTGCCAGCAGCTTAGAACAGGGGTCCCGGGAGCTGTTTTTT. The encoded protein is CASSLEQGSRELFF.

The rearrangement uses TRBV4-2 and TRBJ2-2; TRBD2 matches 8 bases. The CDR3 has 17 amino acids. Trimming removed 3 bases from V and 5 bases from J; junction bases left unmatched: 11. From germline, CDR1 is LGHNA and CDR2 YNFKEQ. The CDR3 here is CASSHTGTRSTTGELFF. The CDR3 DNA is TGTGCCAGCAGCCATACCGGGACTAGATCCACTACCGGGGAGCTGTTTTTT.

The chain is built from TRBV5-6 and TRBJ2-3; D tentatively reads TRBD1 or TRBD2 (6 bases each). Trimming took 2 bases from V and 6 from J, leaving 16 bases between them. The CDR3 is 15 residues long. Germline assignment: CDR1 SGHDT and CDR2 YYEEEE. In nucleotides, the CDR3 is TGTGCCAGCAGCTTTCCCGGGGGCGCAGCGGATACGCAGTATTTT. Its protein is CASSFPGGAADTQYF.

The V and J genes are TRBV29-1 and TRBJ1-3; no definite D call. This CDR3 contains 13 residues. Germline CDR1 is SQVTM and CDR2 is ANQGSEA. V dropped 5 bases and J dropped 4 bases, with 12 bases sitting between them. The chain's CDR3 is CSVWEGAGNTIYF. CDR3 in DNA: TGCAGCGTTTGGGAGGGAGCGGGAAACACCATATATTTT.

V and J are TRBV28 and TRBJ2-6; unclear D gene. There are 16 residues in the CDR3. V was clipped by 4 bases and J by 0 bases, with 10 bases between them. Germline V gene lookup returns CDR1 MDHEN and CDR2 SYDVKM. CDR3 sequence (DNA): TGTGCCAGCAGTTCCTCGGTGCCCTCTGGGGCCAACGTCCTGACTTTC. Translation gives CASSSSVPSGANVLTF.

V and J are TRBV7-2 and TRBJ1-1, with D tentatively TRBD1 (6 bases). The germline gives CDR1 SGHTA, CDR2 FQGNSA. The CDR3 consists of 15 residues. V lost 0 bases, J lost 5 bases, and 13 bases lay in between. CDR3: CASSLAEGVQTEAFF. CDR3 in DNA: TGTGCCAGCAGCTTAGCGGAGGGGGTTCAAACTGAAGCTTTCTTT.

V usage is TRBV27 and J usage is TRBJ2-5; D not resolved. Trimming took 1 base from V and 5 from J, leaving 8 bases between them. This CDR3 has 13 amino acids. Looked up from germline, CDR1 is MNHEY and CDR2 is SMNVEV (reference sequence). CDR3 sequence (DNA): TGTGCCAGCAGTTTATACGGCAGCGAGACCCAGTACTTC. Protein: CASSLYGSETQYF.

V usage is TRBV6-1 and J usage is TRBJ2-5; no clear D. CDR3 length: 13 amino acids. Trimming removed 7 bases from V and 1 base from J, with 10 bases in between. The germline CDR1 and CDR2 sequences are MNHNS and SASEGT. CDR3 nucleotides: TGTGCCAGCATCCGAGGAAGCCAAGAGACCCAGTACTTC. It yields the protein CASIRGSQETQYF.

The rearrangement uses TRBV28 and TRBJ1-2; no reliable D call. Trimming pared 8 bases from V and 6 bases from J, leaving 7 bases between. Per germline, CDR1 MDHEN and CDR2 SYDVKM. This CDR3 region has 10 residues. DNA for the CDR3: TGTGCCAGCTTGGATGATGGCTACACCTTC. Protein sequence: CASLDDGYTF.

The chain recombines TRBV28 with TRBJ2-3; D might be TRBD1 (5 bases). V lost 2 bases, J lost 4 bases, and 13 bases lay in between. Germline V gene lookup returns CDR1 MDHEN and CDR2 SYDVKM. There are 15 residues in the CDR3. This chain's CDR3 is CASSLDRGAADTQYF. The CDR3 DNA is TGTGCCAGCAGTTTAGATAGGGGTGCGGCAGATACGCAGTATTTT.

DNA of the CDR3: TGTGCCAGCAGCAGGGGATCGAGGACTGAAGCTTTCTTT. As protein: CASSRGSRTEAFF. The chain joins TRBV11-3 to TRBJ1-1, with D maybe TRBD1 (5 bases). Germline-derived CDR1 and CDR2 are SGHNT and YENEEA. Trimming left V 5 bases short and J 5 bases short, with 12 bases between. This CDR3 spans 13 amino acids. The full variable domain, with the rest looked up from reference TRBV11-3 and TRBJ1-1, is EAGVVQSPRYKIIEKKQPVAFWCNPISGHNTLYWYLQNLGQGPELLIRYENEEAVDDSQLPKDRFSAERLKGVDSTLKIQPAELGDSAVYLCASSRGSRTEAFFGQGTRLTVV.

This chain links TRBV28 with TRBJ1-2, with D unclear. Trimming removed 5 bases at V and 5 bases at J, with 12 bases between. This CDR3 is 13 amino acids long. CDR1 and CDR2 (germline): MDHEN, SYDVKM. This CDR3 is CASSTQTFYGYTF. The CDR3 DNA follows: TGTGCCAGCAGTACCCAGACCTTTTATGGCTACACCTTC.

This rearrangement joins TRBV7-6 to TRBJ2-1; D not certain. Germline CDR1 reads SGHVS; CDR2 reads FNYEAQ. Trimming took 1 base from V and 8 from J, leaving 0 bases between them. CDR3 size: 10 residues. Here the CDR3 reads CASSLDEQFF. Here the CDR3 DNA reads TGTGCCAGCAGCTTAGATGAGCAGTTCTTC.

This chain joins TRBV27 and TRBJ2-5, with D possibly being TRBD1 or TRBD2 (5 bases each). The germline CDR1 and CDR2 sequences are MNHEY and SMNVEV (reference sequence). The CDR3 extends over 15 amino acids. Between the trimmed V and J ends, which lost 0 bases and 1 base, there was a span of 9 bases. In DNA form, the CDR3 reads TGTGCCAGCAGTTTATCCATGGGGGTCCAAGAGACCCAGTACTTC. This sequence encodes CASSLSMGVQETQYF.

V and J are TRBV9 and TRBJ1-4, with 7 bases fitting TRBD1. The CDR3 sequence is 17 residues long. Per germline, CDR1 SGDLS and CDR2 YYNGEE. Trimming cost V 3 bases and J 0 bases; bases outside gene matches: 8. The CDR3: CASSGGTDSATNEKLFF. In DNA, the CDR3 is TGTGCCAGCAGCGGGGGGACAGACTCAGCAACTAATGAAAAACTGTTTTTT.

The rearrangement joins TRBV14 to TRBJ2-7; D tentatively reads TRBD1 or TRBD2 (5 bases each). This CDR3 comprises 14 residues. Germline V CDR1 and CDR2: SGHDN, FVKESK. With 4 bases removed from V and 3 bases from J, the gap between germline ends came to 13 bases. The CDR3 sequence is CASSPGTTSYEQYF. CDR3 DNA: TGTGCCAGCAGCCCCGGGACCACCAGCTACGAGCAGTACTTC.

CDR3 sequence (DNA): TGTGCCAGCAGCCCCCTTAGCGGGAGGGCCTACGAGCAGTACTTC. Amino acids: CASSPLSGRAYEQYF. This sequence joins TRBV14 and TRBJ2-7; TRBD2 aligns across 11 bases. The V gene end was trimmed by 4 bases and the J gene end by 2 bases; junction bases not matched to a gene: 4. The CDR3 contains 15 residues. CDR1 is SGHDN, CDR2 FVKESK, per germline. Combining the CDR3 with reference TRBV14 and TRBJ2-7 gives the whole variable domain EAGVTQFPSHSVIEKGQTVTLRCDPISGHDNLYWYRRVMGKEIKFLLHFVKESKQDESGMPNNRFLAERTGGTYSTLKVQPAELEDSGVYFCASSPLSGRAYEQYFGPGTRLTVT.

The chain has TRBV2 and TRBJ1-4; 9 bases match TRBD1. The germline V gene has CDR1 SNHLY and CDR2 FYNNEI. V was clipped by 10 bases and J by 7 bases; unmatched bases: 4. This CDR3 is 12 amino acids long. The CDR3 loop is CATGTGFEKLFF. CDR3 DNA: TGTGCCACCGGGACAGGGTTTGAAAAACTGTTTTTT.

The V call is TRBV28, the J call TRBJ1-2, with 9 bases fitting TRBD1. The CDR3 runs to 16 residues. J lost 5 bases, V lost 5 bases, and 12 bases had no gene match. Germline V gene data show CDR1 as MDHEN and CDR2 as SYDVKM. The CDR3 nucleotides read TGTGCCAGCAGTGACGGACAGGGGTTTTCGGCTTATGGCTACACCTTC. Amino acid sequence: CASSDGQGFSAYGYTF.

This clone appeared a single time. This sequence joins TRBV28 and TRBJ2-2, with 11 bases that match TRBD1. The CDR3 spans 15 residues. Trimming removed 5 bases from V and 7 bases from J; junction bases left unmatched: 6. CDR1 and CDR2 from the germline V gene are MDHEN and SYDVKM. The CDR3 coding sequence is TGTGCCAGCAGTATTAGGACAGGGGGCATCGGGGAGCTGTTTTTT. It encodes CASSIRTGGIGELFF.